This T cell receptor (beta chain) emerged from a study of T cell changes during pregnancy in multiple sclerosis. Method: immunoSEQ multiplex PCR; TCRdb's copy keeps in-frame clones and lacks some. The repertoire consists of approximately 85,000 clones, with 94% occurring once and the leading ten covering over 2%. The receptor's source is a female donor with multiple sclerosis, enrolled in a pregnancy study. This sample comprised peripheral blood, obtained in the third trimester of pregnancy.

The CDR3 loop reads CASSESMTSSGAYTGELFF. CDR3 bases: TGCGCCAGCAGTGAGTCGATGACTTCTAGCGGGGCTTACACCGGGGAGCTGTTTTTT. V usage is TRBV10-1 and J usage is TRBJ2-2, with TRBD2 identical over 9 bases. The CDR3 sequence is 19 residues long. The V gene's germline CDR1 is WNHNN and CDR2 SYGVQD (reference sequence). The ends lost 0 bases at V and 3 bases at J; junction bases unmatched: 11.